The sequence of this TCR beta chain was determined in a study of post-analysis software for immune sequencing data (dated by TCRdb to 2014 to 2015). A note on the overall study: The recorded disease courses included relapsing-remitting, secondary progressive and progressive-relapsing multiple sclerosis, and some patients had no subtype annotation. The multiple sclerosis patient repertoires were compared with some twelve previously published healthy control repertoires from donors aged about 6 to 26 years. A subset of samples was prepared in parallel using single-end sample barcoding, then pooled and co-amplified after Illumina adapter ligation. Overall study results and their limits: Strong co-clustering of samples prepared in the same batch was shown by direct clustering with F measure, prompting a batch-effect correction. The multiple sclerosis patient group was slightly younger than the control group. Significantly higher frequencies in patients than in controls were found for about five TRBV segments, including TRBV5-6, TRBV5-1 and TRBV20-1. Multiple sclerosis patients had significantly lower normalized Chao1 diversity than controls, a result that suggests substantial peripheral T-cell clonal expansion.

In this sample, this clonotype turned up a few times. Its binding antigen is unknown. No base-level quality is on record; no much larger clone is a single base apart. Sequences DFQATT (CDR1) and SNEGSKA (CDR2) are obtained from the germline V gene (reference sequence). The junction carries 13 bases between V and J, which are trimmed by 0 bases and 4 bases respectively. From cysteine to phenylalanine, the CDR3 is 15 amino acids long. Of all the DNA, just the CDR3 is kept, 45 bases in frame from base 1. To demonstrate the VDJtools post-analysis software, TCR beta repertoires were profiled from the peripheral blood of 10 to 15 young patients with multiple sclerosis. The multiple sclerosis patients were children and adolescents ranging in age from roughly 6 to 15 years. The receptor library was made with PCR. The sample was run on an Illumina HiSeq 2500. To reduce PCR and sequencing biases, unique molecular identifiers were incorporated into the TCR beta cDNA libraries. Per 1 to 10 million input T cells, some 500,000 cDNA molecules were obtained, such that each molecule approximated one T cell. The patient libraries were prepared and sequenced with the same protocol used for the earlier healthy control dataset. Samples belonging to the same batch were prepared together, multiplexed and sequenced on a shared HiSeq lane. Regarding the original processing steps: Raw barcoded reads were processed with MIGEC, discarding single-read molecular identifier groups before consensus assembly and CDR3 extraction. VDJtools was used for post-analysis of the clonotype tables, with diversity normalized by down-sampling every dataset to the smallest sample size. To correct batch-related cross-sample contamination, repertoire overlap clustering matched CDR3 amino acid sequences but not nucleotide sequences. TCRdb cleaned the public reads at Q25 with fastp, built clones with MiXCR and kept in-frame beta chains. Every entry covers one CDR3 protein and lists the most common genes and DNA from its rows. It is TCRdb's table, rather than the study itself, that gives the V and J calls and clone size. This sample is represented by around 400,000 distinct CDR3 sequences; less than 35% of them were singletons. The ten largest clones add up to about an eighth of the sample.

Input material: blood. The clonotype comes from a girl aged 10-17 years with multiple sclerosis. The sequence links TRBV20-1 to TRBJ1-5; a tentative D match to TRBD1 spans 5 bases. Here is the DNA: TGCAGTGCTAGAGACCCTAGGCCAGGGAATCAGCCCCAGCATTTT. Translated, this gives CSARDPRPGNQPQHF.